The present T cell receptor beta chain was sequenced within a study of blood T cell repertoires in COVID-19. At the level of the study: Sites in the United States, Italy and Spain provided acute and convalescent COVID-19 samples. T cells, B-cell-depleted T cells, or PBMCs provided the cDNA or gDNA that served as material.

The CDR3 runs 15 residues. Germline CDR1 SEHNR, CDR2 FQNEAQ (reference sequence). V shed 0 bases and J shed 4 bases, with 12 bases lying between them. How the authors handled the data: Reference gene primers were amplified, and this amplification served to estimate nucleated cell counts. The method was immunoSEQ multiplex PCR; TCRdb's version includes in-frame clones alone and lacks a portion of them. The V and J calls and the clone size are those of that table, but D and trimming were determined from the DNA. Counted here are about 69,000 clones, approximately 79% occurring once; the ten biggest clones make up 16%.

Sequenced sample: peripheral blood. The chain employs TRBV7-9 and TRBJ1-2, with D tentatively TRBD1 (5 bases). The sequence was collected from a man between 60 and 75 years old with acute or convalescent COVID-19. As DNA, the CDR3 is TGTGCCAGCAGCTTAGCGACTCAGGGCGGCTATGGCTACACCTTC. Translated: CASSLATQGGYGYTF.